Listed below are T cell receptor beta chains from one sample, sequenced in a study of T cell changes during pregnancy in multiple sclerosis. Assay used: immunoSEQ multiplex PCR; TCRdb lists only in-frame clones, some missing. The sample consists of 90,000 to 100,000 clones, 90% to 95% of them appearing once. The sample was peripheral blood, taken in the third trimester of pregnancy. The receptors shown here come from a female donor with multiple sclerosis, enrolled in a pregnancy study. Each CDR3 is given with its conserved first and last residue. The D gene is left open where the match is weak. Rows may omit the clone size; those that give it use once, few, many or a size class.

cdr3_length,j_call,v_call,d_call,clone_size,cdr3_nt,cdr3_aa
15,TRBJ1-1,TRBV2,TRBD1,-,TGTGCCAGCAGTGAAACAGGGGGGGGGAACACTGAAGCTTTCTTT,CASSETGGGNTEAFF
12,TRBJ2-1,TRBV11-1,TRBD2,-,TGTGCCAGCAGCCTAGAGACTAGCGGTACGTTCTTC,CASSLETSGTFF
14,TRBJ1-1,TRBV6-1,TRBD1,-,TGTGCCAGCAGTAGACAGGGGTTGAACACTGAAGCTTTCTTT,CASSRQGLNTEAFF
15,TRBJ2-7,TRBV21-1,-,once,TGTGCCAGCAGCAAGAAGAAGGACAGGGTCTACGAGCAGTACTTC,CASSKKKDRVYEQYF
16,TRBJ2-3,TRBV14,TRBD2,-,TGTGCCAGCAGCCCCCTAGGACTAGCGGACACAGATACGCAGTATTTT,CASSPLGLADTDTQYF
15,TRBJ2-1,TRBV5-6,TRBD2,-,TGTGCCAGCAGCTTGGGACTAGCGGCTTACAATGAGCAGTTCTTC,CASSLGLAAYNEQFF
15,TRBJ1-5,TRBV7-8,-,-,TGTGCCAGCAGCTTATTGCGCCTAGGCAATCAGCCCCAGCATTTT,CASSLLRLGNQPQHF
17,TRBJ2-7,TRBV7-2,-,-,TGTGCCAGCAGCTTCGCCCCACAGGGTTCCGGGGCTTACGAGCAGTACTTC,CASSFAPQGSGAYEQYF
16,TRBJ2-5,TRBV5-1,-,-,TGCGCCAGCAGCTTGTTTGGTATAGGGGTGCAAGAGACCCAGTACTTC,CASSLFGIGVQETQYF
15,TRBJ1-5,TRBV7-9,TRBD1,-,TGTGCCAGCAGCCTGGGGACAGCGAACAATCAGCCCCAGCATTTT,CASSLGTANNQPQHF
14,TRBJ2-7,TRBV7-9,TRBD2,-,TGTGCCAGCAGCCCGACTAGCGGGAACTACGAGCAGTACTTC,CASSPTSGNYEQYF
14,TRBJ1-1,TRBV2,TRBD1,-,TGTGCCAGCAGGGTCCCGGCAGGGGGCACTGAAGCTTTCTTT,CASRVPAGGTEAFF
13,TRBJ2-3,TRBV6-5,-,-,TGTGCCAGCAGATCCACGGGGATAGATACGCAGTATTTT,CASRSTGIDTQYF
14,TRBJ2-7,TRBV25-1,TRBD2,-,TGTGCCAGCAGTGACTGGCTAGCGGACTACGAGCAGTACTTC,CASSDWLADYEQYF
15,TRBJ2-1,TRBV5-1,-,-,TGCGCCAGCAGCAATACTGGGAGCTCCTACAATGAGCAGTTCTTC,CASSNTGSSYNEQFF
14,TRBJ2-3,TRBV28,TRBD1,-,TGTGCCATCCAACAGGGGGCCCTCACAGATACGCAGTATTTT,CAIQQGALTDTQYF
17,TRBJ2-1,TRBV5-1,TRBD2,-,TGCGCCAGCAGCTTGGTTCCTAGCGGGAGGACCGCAAATGAGCAGTTCTTC,CASSLVPSGRTANEQFF
15,TRBJ2-7,TRBV7-9,TRBD1,-,TGTGCCAGCAGCTACTCCGGGACAGGGGGCGATGAGCAGTACTTC,CASSYSGTGGDEQYF
13,TRBJ2-5,TRBV27,-,-,TGTGCCAGCAGCTGGGGGAGGTATGAGACCCAGTACTTC,CASSWGRYETQYF
15,TRBJ2-7,TRBV7-2,TRBD2,-,TGTGCCAGCAGCCCCGTCCAGACTAGCGCATCTACGGAGTACTTC,CASSPVQTSASTEYF
15,TRBJ2-5,TRBV19,TRBD2,-,TGTGCCAGTAGCCTAATAGCGGGACGATCGGAGACCCAGTACTTC,CASSLIAGRSETQYF
16,TRBJ2-6,TRBV5-1,-,-,TGCGCCAGCAGCCAAGGACAGTTCTCTGGGGCCAACGTCCTGACTTTC,CASSQGQFSGANVLTF
11,TRBJ2-7,TRBV27,-,once,TGTGCCAGCAGCCAGGGGAACGAGCAGTACTTC,CASSQGNEQYF
16,TRBJ2-7,TRBV28,TRBD2,-,TGTGCCAGCAGTTTCCAACTCCTAGCGGGGGTTTACGAGCAGTACTTC,CASSFQLLAGVYEQYF
16,TRBJ2-2,TRBV19,TRBD2,-,TGTGCCAGTAGTATGACTAGCGGGGTGAACACCGGGGAGCTGTTTTTT,CASSMTSGVNTGELFF